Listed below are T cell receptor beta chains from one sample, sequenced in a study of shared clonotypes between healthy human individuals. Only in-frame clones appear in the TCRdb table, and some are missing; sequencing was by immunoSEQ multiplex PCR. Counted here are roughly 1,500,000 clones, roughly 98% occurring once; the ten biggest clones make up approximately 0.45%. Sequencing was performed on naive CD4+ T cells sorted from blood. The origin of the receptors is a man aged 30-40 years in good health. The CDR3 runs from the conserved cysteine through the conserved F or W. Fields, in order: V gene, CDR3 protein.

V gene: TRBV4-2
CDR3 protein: CASSQDSLRTGPYEQYF

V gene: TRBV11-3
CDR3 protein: CASSPPFWERISSGANVLTF

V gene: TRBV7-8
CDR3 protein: CASTLLEGGYNEQFF

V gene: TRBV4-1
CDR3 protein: CASSANPETQYF

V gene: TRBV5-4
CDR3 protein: CASSKGTARNYEQYF

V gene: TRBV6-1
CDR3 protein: CATLRGEQYF

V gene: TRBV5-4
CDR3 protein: CASTQLGALDTQYF

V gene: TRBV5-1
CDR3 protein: CASSLKWGGNTGELFF

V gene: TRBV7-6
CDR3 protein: CASSYEGLAGAGGYNEQFF

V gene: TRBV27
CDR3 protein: CASSLIAETKGDEQFF

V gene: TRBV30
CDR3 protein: CAFDRDGGYTF

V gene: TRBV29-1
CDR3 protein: CSVAQNGGGETQYF

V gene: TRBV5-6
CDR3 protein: CASSLGSRPGQYF

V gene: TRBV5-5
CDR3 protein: CASSLGVRPGDEQFF

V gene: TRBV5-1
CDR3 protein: CASSPRSSQSEQYF

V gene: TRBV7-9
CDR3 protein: CASSLAGAQPQHF

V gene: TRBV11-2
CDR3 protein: CASRPTSGSLYEQYF

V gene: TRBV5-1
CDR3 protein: CASSSGQTQNTEAFF

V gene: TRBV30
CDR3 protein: CAWSVGGPYEQYF

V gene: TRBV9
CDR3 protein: CASSARTSSTDTQYF

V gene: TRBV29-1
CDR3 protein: CSVGPATNEKLFF

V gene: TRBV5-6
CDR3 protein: CASSSNRAEKLFF

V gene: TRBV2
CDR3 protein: CASRKADYNEQFF

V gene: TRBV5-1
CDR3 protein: CASGGQGMSETQYF

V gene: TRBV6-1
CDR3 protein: CASTTGTGDEQYF

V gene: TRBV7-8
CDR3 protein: CASSFDTFIGHGYTF

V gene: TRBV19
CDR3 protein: CASRSQGGNTEAFF

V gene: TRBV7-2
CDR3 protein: CASSLRFGQGKNEQFF

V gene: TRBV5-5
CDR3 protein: CASSPGAGAFGTQYF

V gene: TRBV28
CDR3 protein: CASSPGDRAGNQPQHF

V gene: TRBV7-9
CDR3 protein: CASSPTLDRANYGYTF

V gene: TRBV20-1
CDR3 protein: CSGLGNTEAFF

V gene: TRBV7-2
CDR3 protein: CASTPGPPTYEQYF

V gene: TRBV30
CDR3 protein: CAWRNLGSGTLGTQYF

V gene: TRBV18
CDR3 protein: CASSPLSAGTNTGELFF

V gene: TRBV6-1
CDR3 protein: CASSEALGSNQPQHF

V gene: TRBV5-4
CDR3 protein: CASSEETYNEQFF